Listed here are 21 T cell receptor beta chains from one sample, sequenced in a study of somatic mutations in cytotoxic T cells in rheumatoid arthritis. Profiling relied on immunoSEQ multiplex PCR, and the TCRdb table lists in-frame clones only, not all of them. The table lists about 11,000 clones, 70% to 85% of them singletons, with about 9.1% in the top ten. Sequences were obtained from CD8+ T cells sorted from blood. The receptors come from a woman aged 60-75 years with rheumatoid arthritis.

The CDR3 DNA follows: TGTGCCAGCAGCGTAGGGACTAACCTTGAGCAGTTCTTC. Its translation: CASSVGTNLEQFF. The rearrangement links TRBV9 to TRBJ2-1; D possibly corresponds to TRBD2 (6 bases). This CDR3 comprises 13 residues. Trimming took off 0 bases at V and 9 bases at J, with 10 bases between the two ends. Per germline, CDR1 SGDLS and CDR2 YYNGEE.

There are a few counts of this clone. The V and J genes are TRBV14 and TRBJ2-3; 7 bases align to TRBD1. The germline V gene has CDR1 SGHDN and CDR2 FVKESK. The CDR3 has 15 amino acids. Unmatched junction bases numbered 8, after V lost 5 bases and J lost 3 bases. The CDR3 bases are TGTGCCAGCAGCATAGGGGGCGCGGTGACAGATACGCAGTATTTT. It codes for CASSIGGAVTDTQYF. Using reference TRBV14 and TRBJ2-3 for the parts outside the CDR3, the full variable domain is EAGVTQFPSHSVIEKGQTVTLRCDPISGHDNLYWYRRVMGKEIKFLLHFVKESKQDESGMPNNRFLAERTGGTYSTLKVQPAELEDSGVYFCASSIGGAVTDTQYFGPGTRLTVL.

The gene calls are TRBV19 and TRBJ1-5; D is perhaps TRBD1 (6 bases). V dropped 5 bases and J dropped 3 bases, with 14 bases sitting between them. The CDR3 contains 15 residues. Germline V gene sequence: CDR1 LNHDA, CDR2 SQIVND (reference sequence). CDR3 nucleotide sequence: TGTGCCAGTAGTGCGTTTAGGACAGCCAATCAGCCCCAGCATTTT. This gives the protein CASSAFRTANQPQHF.

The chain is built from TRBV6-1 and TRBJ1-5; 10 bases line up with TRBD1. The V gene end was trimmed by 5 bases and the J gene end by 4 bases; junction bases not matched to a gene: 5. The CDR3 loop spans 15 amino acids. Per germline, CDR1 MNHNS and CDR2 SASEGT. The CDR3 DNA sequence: TGTGCCAGCAGTCTTGACAGGGGGCAAAATCAGCCCCAGCATTTT. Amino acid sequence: CASSLDRGQNQPQHF.

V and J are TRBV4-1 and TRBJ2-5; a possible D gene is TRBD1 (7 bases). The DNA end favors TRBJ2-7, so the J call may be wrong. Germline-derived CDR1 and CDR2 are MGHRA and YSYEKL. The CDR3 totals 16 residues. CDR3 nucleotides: TGCGCCAGCAGCCTTCTCTCGGGCAGGGGGGCCTACGAGCAGTACTTC. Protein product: CASSLLSGRGAYEQYF.

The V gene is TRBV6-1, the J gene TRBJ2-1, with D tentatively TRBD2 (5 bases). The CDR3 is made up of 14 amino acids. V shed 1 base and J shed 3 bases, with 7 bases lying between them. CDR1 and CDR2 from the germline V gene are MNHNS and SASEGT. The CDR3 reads CASSEGTDYNEQFF. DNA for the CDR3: TGTGCCAGCAGTGAAGGGACTGACTACAATGAGCAGTTCTTC.

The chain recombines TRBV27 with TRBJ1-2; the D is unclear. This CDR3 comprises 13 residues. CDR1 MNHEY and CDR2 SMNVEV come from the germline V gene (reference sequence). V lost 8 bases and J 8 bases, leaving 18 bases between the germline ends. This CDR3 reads CASRVVGAGGYTF. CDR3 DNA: TGTGCCAGCCGAGTCGTGGGCGCGGGGGGCTACACCTTC.

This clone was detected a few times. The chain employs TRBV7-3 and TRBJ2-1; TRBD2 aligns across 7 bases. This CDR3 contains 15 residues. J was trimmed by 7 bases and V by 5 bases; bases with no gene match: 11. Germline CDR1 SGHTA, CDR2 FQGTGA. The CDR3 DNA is TGTGCCAGCAGCCCCCTCAACGCGGGAGTGAATGAGCAGTTCTTC. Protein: CASSPLNAGVNEQFF.

The CDR3, as DNA: TGCGCCAGCAGCCCCGGTTACAATGAGCAGTTCTTC. It encodes CASSPGYNEQFF. J is TRBJ2-1 and V is TRBV5-1; D gene uncertain. Trimming pared 4 bases from V and 4 bases from J, leaving 6 bases between. This CDR3 region has 12 residues. Germline lookup yields CDR1 SGHRS and CDR2 YFSETQ.

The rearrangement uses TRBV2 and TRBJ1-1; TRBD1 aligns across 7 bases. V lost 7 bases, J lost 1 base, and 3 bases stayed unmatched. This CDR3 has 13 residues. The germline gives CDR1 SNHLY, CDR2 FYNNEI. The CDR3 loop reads CASTQGENTEAFF. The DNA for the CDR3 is TGTGCCAGCACCCAGGGGGAGAACACTGAAGCTTTCTTT.

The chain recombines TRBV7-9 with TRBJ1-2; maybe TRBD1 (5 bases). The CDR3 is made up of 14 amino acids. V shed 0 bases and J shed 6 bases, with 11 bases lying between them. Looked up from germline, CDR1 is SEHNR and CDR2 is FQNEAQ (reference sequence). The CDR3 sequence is CASSLAPQGNGYTF. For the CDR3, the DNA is TGTGCCAGCAGCTTAGCCCCGCAGGGCAATGGCTACACCTTC.

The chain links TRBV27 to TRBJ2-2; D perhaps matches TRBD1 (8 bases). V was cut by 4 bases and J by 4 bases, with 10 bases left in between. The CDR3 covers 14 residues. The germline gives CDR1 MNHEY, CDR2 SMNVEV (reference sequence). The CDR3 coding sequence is TGTGCCAGCAGTTACAGGGGGGGCACCGGGGAGCTGTTTTTT. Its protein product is CASSYRGGTGELFF.

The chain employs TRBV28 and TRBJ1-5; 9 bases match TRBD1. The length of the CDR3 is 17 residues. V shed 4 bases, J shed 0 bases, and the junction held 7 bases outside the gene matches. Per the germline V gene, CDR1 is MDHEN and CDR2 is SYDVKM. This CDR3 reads CASSWGQGSYSNQPQHF. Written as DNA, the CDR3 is TGTGCCAGCAGTTGGGGACAGGGCTCCTATAGCAATCAGCCCCAGCATTTT.

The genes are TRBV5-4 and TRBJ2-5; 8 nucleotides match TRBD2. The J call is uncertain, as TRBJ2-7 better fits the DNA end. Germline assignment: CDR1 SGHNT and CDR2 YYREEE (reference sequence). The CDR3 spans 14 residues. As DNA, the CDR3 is TGTGCCAGCAGCTTGGGGAGCGGGAGTTACGAGCAGTACTTC. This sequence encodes CASSLGSGSYEQYF.

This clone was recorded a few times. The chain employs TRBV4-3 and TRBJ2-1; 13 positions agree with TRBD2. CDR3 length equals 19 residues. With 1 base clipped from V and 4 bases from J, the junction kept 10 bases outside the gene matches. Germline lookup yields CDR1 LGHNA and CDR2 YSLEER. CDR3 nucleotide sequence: TGCGCCAGCAGCCAAGGCCTTGGACTAGCGGGAGACGGGTACAATGAGCAGTTCTTC. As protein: CASSQGLGLAGDGYNEQFF.

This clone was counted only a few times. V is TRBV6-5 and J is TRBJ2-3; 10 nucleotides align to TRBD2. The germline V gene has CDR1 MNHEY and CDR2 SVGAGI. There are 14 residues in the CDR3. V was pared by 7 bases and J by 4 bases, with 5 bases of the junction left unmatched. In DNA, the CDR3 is TGTGCCAGCATAGGACTAGCGGATTCAGATACGCAGTATTTT. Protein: CASIGLADSDTQYF.

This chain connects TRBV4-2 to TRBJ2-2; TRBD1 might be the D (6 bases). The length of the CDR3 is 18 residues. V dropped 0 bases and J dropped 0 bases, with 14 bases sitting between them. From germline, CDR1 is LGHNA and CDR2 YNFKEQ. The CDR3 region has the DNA TGTGCCAGCAGCCAAGATCGAGGACAGCTCGCGAACACCGGGGAGCTGTTTTTT. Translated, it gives CASSQDRGQLANTGELFF.

The CDR3 DNA reads TGTGCCAGCAGTTACTCCCGGGACTATGGCTACACCTTC. Amino acids: CASSYSRDYGYTF. The chain carries TRBV6-5 and TRBJ1-2; D ambiguous. Germline V lookup: CDR1 MNHEY, CDR2 SVGAGI. The CDR3 spans 13 residues. The ends were cut back, 0 bases at V and 3 bases at J, with 5 bases in the middle.

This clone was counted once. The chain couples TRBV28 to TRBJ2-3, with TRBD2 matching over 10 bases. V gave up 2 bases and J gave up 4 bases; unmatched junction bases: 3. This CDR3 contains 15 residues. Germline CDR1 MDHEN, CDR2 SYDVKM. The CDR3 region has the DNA TGTGCCAGCAGTTTAGCCCTAGCGGGAGCAGATACGCAGTATTTT. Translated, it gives CASSLALAGADTQYF.

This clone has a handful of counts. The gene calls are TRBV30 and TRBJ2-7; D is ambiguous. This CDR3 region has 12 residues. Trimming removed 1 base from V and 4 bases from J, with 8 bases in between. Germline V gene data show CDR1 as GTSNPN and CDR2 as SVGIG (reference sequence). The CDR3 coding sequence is TGTGCCTGGAGTGATCCTACTTACGAGCAGTACTTC. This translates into CAWSDPTYEQYF.

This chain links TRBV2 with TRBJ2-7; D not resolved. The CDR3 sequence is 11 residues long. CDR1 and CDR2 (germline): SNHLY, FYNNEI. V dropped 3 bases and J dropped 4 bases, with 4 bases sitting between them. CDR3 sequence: CASSDSYEQYF. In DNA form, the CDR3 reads TGTGCCAGCAGTGACAGTTACGAGCAGTACTTC. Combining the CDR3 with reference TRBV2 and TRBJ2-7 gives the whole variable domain EPEVTQTPSHQVTQMGQEVILRCVPISNHLYFYWYRQILGQKVEFLVSFYNNEISEKSEIFDDQFSVERPDGSNFTLKIRSTKLEDSAMYFCASSDSYEQYFGPGTRLTVT.